This T cell receptor (beta chain) was identified in a study of shared clonotypes between healthy human individuals. Study-wide findings and caveats: The low donor count limited represented genetic and exposure-history diversity.

V was clipped by 3 bases and J by 4 bases, with 13 bases between them. The V gene's germline CDR1 is SGHDT and CDR2 YYEEEE. This CDR3 region has 14 residues. PCR replicates from unsorted PBMC used roughly 300 ng DNA, and this amount was some 31,000 T cell genomes. Libraries were prepared by immunoSEQ multiplex PCR; TCRdb keeps only in-frame clonotypes and omits some of them. This sample yields roughly 500,000 clones, of which roughly 80% are seen a single time; roughly an eighth belongs to the top ten. About this clone itself: Its antigen is still unknown.

This sequence was found in a woman aged 40-49 years in good health. Some clones in this sample may be carry-over from other donors' samples. Source material: PBMCs. The genes are TRBV5-6 and TRBJ1-1, with unresolved D. CDR3 amino acids: CASSSMRGSTEAFF. The CDR3 DNA reads as TGTGCCAGCAGCTCGATGCGGGGAAGCACTGAAGCTTTCTTT.